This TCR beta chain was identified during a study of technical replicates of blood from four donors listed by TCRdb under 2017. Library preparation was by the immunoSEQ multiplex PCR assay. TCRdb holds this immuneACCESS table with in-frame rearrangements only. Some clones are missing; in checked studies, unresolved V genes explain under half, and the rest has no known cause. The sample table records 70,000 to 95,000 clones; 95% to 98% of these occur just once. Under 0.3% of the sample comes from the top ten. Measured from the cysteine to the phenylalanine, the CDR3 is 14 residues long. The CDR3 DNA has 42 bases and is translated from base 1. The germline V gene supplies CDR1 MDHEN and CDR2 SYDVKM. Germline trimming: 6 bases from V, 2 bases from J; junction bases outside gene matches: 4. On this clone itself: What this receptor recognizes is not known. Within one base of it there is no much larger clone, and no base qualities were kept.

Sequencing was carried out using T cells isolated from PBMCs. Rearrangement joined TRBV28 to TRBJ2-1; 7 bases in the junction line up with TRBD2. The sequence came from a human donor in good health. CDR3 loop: CASRLADTYNEQFF. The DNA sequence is TGTGCCAGCAGGCTAGCGGATACCTACAATGAGCAGTTCTTC. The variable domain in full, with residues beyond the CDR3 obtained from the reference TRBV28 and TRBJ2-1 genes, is DVKVTQSSRYLVKRTGEKVFLECVQDMDHENMFWYRQDPGLGLRLIYFSYDVKMKEKGDIPEGYSVSREKKERFSLILESASTNQTSMYLCASRLADTYNEQFFGPGTRLTVL.